This paragraph reports one T cell receptor beta chain. The data originate from a study of blood T cell repertoires in COVID-19. As for the study in general: The United States, Italy and Spain provided the acute and convalescent COVID-19 samples. Sources were T cells, B-cell-depleted T cells, or PBMCs; the material itself was cDNA or gDNA.

The CDR3 covers 14 residues. Trimming shortened V by 10 bases and J by 0 bases, and 13 bases separated the two germline ends. As processed by the authors: Amplifying reference gene primers gave estimates of nucleated cell counts. Assay used: immunoSEQ multiplex PCR; TCRdb lists only in-frame clones, some missing. Clonal size and the V and J genes are those of that table, whereas D and trimming came from the DNA. This sample has some 140,000 clones, with around 87% found just once. The chain joins TRBV23-1 to TRBJ2-1, with D uncertain. TRBV23-1 belongs to the ORF category, with a function that is uncertain. The sequence was obtained from a man in his fifties with active COVID-19. Specimen: peripheral blood. The CDR3 DNA sequence: TGCGCCATCATAACCCTACGCTCCTACAATGAGCAGTTCTTC. Encoded protein: CAIITLRSYNEQFF.